This T cell receptor beta chain came from a study of control samples from healthy donors and cancer patients. There are 14 residues in the CDR3. The germline V gene encodes CDR1 MDHEN and CDR2 SYDVKM. V lost 6 bases and J lost 8, with 16 bases in between. Sequenced by immunoSEQ multiplex PCR; TCRdb stores in-frame clones only, minus some. The sample shows about 150,000 clones, over 90% of them seen only once. This TCR derives from a man aged 50-59 years in good health. Sequencing was performed on blood. The chain combines TRBV28 with TRBJ1-4; weak D call: TRBD1 (5 bases). In nucleotides, the CDR3 is TGTGCCAGCAGACGCCCCGGGCGGGGGGAAAAACTGTTTTTT. As protein: CASRRPGRGEKLFF.